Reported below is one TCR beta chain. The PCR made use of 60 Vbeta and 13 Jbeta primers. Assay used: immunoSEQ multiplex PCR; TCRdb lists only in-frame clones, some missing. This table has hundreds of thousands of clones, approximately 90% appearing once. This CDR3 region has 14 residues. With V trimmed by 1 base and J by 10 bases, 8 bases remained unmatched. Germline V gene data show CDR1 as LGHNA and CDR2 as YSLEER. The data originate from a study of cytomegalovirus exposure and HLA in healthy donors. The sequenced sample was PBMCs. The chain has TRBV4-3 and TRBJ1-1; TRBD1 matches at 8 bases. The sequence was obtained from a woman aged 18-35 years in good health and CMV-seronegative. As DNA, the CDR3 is TGCGCCAGCAGCCAAGTCGAGGCGGGACAGGTAGCTTTCTTT. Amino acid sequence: CASSQVEAGQVAFF.